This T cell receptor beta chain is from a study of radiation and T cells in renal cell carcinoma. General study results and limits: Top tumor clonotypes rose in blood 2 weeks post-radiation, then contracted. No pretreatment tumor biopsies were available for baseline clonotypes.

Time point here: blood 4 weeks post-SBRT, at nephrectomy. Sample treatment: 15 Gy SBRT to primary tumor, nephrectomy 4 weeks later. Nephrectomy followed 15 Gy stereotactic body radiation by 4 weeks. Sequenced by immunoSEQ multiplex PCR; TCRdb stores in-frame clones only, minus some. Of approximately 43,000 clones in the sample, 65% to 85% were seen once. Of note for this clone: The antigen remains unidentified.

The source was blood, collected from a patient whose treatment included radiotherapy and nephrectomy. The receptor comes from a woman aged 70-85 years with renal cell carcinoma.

The DNA of the CDR3 is TGTGCCAGCAGCTTGGGGATGGCGGGGGCTAATGAAAAACTGTTTTTT. Protein: CASSLGMAGANEKLFF. The rearrangement joins TRBV5-6 to TRBJ1-4; possibly TRBD1 for D (5 bases). The V end was cut by 0 bases, the J end by 3 bases, with 12 bases between. The CDR3 contains 16 residues. Per the germline V gene, CDR1 is SGHDT and CDR2 is YYEEEE. The variable domain in full, completed from reference TRBV5-6 and TRBJ1-4, reads DAGVTQSPTHLIKTRGQQVTLRCSPKSGHDTVSWYQQALGQGPQFIFQYYEEEERQRGNFPDRFSGHQFPNYSSELNVNALLLGDSALYLCASSLGMAGANEKLFFGSGTQLSVL.